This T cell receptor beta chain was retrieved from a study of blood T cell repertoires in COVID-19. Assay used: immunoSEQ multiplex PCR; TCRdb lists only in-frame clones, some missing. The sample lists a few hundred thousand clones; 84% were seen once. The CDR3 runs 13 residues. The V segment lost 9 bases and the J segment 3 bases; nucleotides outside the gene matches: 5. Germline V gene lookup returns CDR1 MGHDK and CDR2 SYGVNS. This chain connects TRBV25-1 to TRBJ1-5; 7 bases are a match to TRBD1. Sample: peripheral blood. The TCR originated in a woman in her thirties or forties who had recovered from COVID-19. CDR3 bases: TGTGCCAGTACACAGGGGCTCAATCAGCCCCAGCATTTT. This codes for CASTQGLNQPQHF.